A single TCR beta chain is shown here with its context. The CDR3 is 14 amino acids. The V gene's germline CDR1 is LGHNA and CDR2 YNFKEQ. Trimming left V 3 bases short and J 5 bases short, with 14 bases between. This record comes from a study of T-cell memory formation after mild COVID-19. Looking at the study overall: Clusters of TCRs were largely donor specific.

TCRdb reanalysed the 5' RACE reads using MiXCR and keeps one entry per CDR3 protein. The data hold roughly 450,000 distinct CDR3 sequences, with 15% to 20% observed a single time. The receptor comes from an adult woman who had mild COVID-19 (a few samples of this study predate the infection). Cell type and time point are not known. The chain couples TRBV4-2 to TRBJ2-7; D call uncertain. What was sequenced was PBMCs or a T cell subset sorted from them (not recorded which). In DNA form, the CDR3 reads TGTGCCAGCAGCCACGGTGTGGGGTCCCACGAGCAGTACTTC. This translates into CASSHGVGSHEQYF.